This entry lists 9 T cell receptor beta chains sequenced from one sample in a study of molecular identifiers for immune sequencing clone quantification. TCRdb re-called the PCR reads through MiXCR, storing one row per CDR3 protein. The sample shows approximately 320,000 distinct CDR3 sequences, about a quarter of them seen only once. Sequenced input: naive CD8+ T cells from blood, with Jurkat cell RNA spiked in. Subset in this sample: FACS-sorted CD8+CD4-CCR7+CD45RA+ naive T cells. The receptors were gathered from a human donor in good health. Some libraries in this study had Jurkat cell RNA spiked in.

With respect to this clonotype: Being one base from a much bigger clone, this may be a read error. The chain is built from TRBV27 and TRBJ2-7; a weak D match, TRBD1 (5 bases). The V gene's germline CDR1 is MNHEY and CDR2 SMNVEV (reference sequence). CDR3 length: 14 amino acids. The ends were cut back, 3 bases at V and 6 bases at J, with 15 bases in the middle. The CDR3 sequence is CASSLIGARIEQYF. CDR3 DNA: TGTGCCAGCAGTTTGATAGGGGCACGGATCGAGCAGTACTTC.

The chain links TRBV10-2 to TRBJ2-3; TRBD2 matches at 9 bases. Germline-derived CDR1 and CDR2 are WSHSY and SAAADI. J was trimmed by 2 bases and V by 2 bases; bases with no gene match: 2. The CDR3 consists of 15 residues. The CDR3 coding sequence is TGCGCCAGCAGTGAGGCTAGCGGGGTCACAGATACGCAGTATTTT. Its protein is CASSEASGVTDTQYF.

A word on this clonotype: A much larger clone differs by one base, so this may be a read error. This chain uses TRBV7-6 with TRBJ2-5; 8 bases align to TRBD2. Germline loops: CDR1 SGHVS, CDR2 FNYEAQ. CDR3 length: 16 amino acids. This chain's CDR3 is CASSLEAGVWKEPQYF. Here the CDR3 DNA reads TGTGCCAGCAGCTTAGAAGCGGGAGTTTGGAAAGAGCCCCAGTACTTC.

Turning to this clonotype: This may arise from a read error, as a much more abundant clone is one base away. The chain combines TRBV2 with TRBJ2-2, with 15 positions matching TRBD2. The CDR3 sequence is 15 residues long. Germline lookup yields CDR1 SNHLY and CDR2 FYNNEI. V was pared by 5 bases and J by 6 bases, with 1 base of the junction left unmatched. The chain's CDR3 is CASSRTSGGAGELFF. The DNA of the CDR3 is TGTGCCAGCAGTAGGACTAGCGGGGGGGCCGGGGAGCTGTTTTTT.

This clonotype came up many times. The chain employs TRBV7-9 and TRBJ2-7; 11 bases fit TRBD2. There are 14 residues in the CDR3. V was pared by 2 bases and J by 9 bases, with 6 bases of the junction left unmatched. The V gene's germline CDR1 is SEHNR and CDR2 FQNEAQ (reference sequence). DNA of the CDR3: TGTGCCAGCAGCTTATCACTAGCGGGAGTCGGGCAGTACTTC. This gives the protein CASSLSLAGVGQYF.

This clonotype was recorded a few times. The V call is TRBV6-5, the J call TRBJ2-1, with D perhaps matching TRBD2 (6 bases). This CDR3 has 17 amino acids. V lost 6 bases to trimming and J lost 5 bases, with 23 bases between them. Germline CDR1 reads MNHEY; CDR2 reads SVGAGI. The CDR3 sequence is CASSRGTPSVINNEQFF. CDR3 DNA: TGTGCCAGCAGCCGCGGGACTCCATCGGTCATAAACAATGAGCAGTTCTTC.

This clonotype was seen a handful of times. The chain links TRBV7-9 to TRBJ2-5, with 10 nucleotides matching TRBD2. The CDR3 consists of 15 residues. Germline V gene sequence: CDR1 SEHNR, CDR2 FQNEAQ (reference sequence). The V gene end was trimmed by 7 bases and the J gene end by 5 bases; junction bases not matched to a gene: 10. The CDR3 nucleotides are TGTGCCAGCACAAACGGGCTAGCGGGAGATGAGACCCAGTACTTC. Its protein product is CASTNGLAGDETQYF.

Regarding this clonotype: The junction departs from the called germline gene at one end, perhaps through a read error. CDR3 region: CPTSPTVRRGDTDTQYF. DNA for the CDR3: TGTCCCACCAGCCCAACCGTCAGGCGAGGAGACACAGATACGCAGTATTTT. The chain combines TRBV15 with TRBJ2-3, with D unclear. Germline V gene lookup returns CDR1 LNHNV and CDR2 YYDKDF (reference sequence). The CDR3 is 17 amino acids.

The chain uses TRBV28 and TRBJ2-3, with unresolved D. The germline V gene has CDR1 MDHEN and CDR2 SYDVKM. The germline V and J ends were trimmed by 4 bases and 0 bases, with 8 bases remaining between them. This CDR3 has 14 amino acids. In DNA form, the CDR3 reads TGTGCCAGCAGTTCATCCAGTAGCACAGATACGCAGTATTTT. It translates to CASSSSSSTDTQYF.